The 3 T cell receptor beta chains below were found in one sample sequenced in a study of T cell responses to AZD1222 COVID-19 vaccine. Using immunoSEQ multiplex PCR, the repertoire was profiled, and TCRdb retains in-frame clones only, with some absent. The sample lists some 130,000 clones; 75% to 95% were seen once. The input for sequencing was peripheral blood, taken 28 days after the second AZD1222 dose. The receptors shown here come from an adult who received the AZD1222 COVID-19 vaccine.

J is TRBJ2-2 and V is TRBV7-8; TRBD2 agrees at 10 bases. CDR1 and CDR2 from the germline V gene are SGHVS and FQNEAQ. V lost 2 bases and J lost 5; bases outside the gene matches: 8. The CDR3 is 17 amino acids. The DNA of the CDR3 is TGTGCCAGCAGCTTAACTCGTCTAGCGGGAGTAACCGGGGAGCTGTTTTTT. Its translation is CASSLTRLAGVTGELFF.

The chain links TRBV6-5 to TRBJ1-1; 8 nucleotides line up with TRBD1. From germline, CDR1 is MNHEY and CDR2 SVGAGI. Trimming at V came to 7 bases and at J to 1 base, leaving 8 bases not matched to a gene. This CDR3 spans 15 amino acids. The CDR3 loop is CASNQGQGQNTEAFF. In DNA form, the CDR3 reads TGTGCCAGCAACCAAGGACAGGGTCAGAACACTGAAGCTTTCTTT.

The V and J genes are TRBV10-1 and TRBJ1-1; 7 nucleotides line up with TRBD1. The CDR3 extends over 12 amino acids. Germline CDR1 reads WNHNN; CDR2 reads SYGVQD (reference sequence). The junction had 7 bases not matched to a gene; V was cut back by 10 bases and J by 5 bases. CDR3 nucleotides: TGCGCCATCCGACAGGGTCGGACTGAAGCTTTCTTT. Protein product: CAIRQGRTEAFF.